This T cell receptor beta chain was identified in a study of blood T cell repertoires in COVID-19. This clone has a handful of counts. Only in-frame clones appear in the TCRdb table, and some are missing; sequencing was by immunoSEQ multiplex PCR. The sample carries over 45,000 clones, approximately 90% recorded once. Trimming stripped 10 bases from V and 6 bases from J, with 16 bases between. Germline V gene lookup returns CDR1 SGHDN and CDR2 FVKESK. The CDR3 is 13 amino acids. The clonotype comes from a woman of 80 years or more with acute or convalescent COVID-19. The V call is TRBV14, the J call TRBJ2-1; TRBD1 is a possible D gene (6 bases). The sequenced sample was peripheral blood. CDR3 in amino acids: CATKGQVGNEQFF. The DNA for the CDR3 is TGTGCCACCAAGGGACAAGTGGGCAATGAGCAGTTCTTC.